Below, 25 T cell receptor beta chains from the same sample are listed, as sequenced in a study of neurological immune-mediated disorders. From the 5' RACE reads, TCRdb called clonotypes with MiXCR, one entry per CDR3 protein. Of tens of thousands of distinct CDR3 sequences in the sample, around 17% were seen once. The sample's time point: technical triplicate 3. The sequencing sample was made of CD4+ T cells from blood. The receptors were sampled from a female donor with HTLV-1-associated myelopathy (HAM/TSP).

This clonotype has a count of ten or more. The chain uses TRBV20-1 and TRBJ2-1; 10 bases match TRBD2. The germline V gene encodes CDR1 DFQATT and CDR2 SNEGSKA (reference sequence). The CDR3 loop spans 12 amino acids. The ends lost 7 bases at V and 12 bases at J; junction bases unmatched: 9. The CDR3 protein is CSGLAGAGGQFF. DNA for the CDR3: TGCAGTGGACTAGCGGGCGCTGGGGGGCAGTTCTTC.

As for this clonotype: An end of the junction does not agree with germline; a read error may underlie this. This chain links TRBV12-3 or TRBV12-4 with TRBJ2-4, with D possibly being TRBD1 (5 bases). The CDR3 runs to 16 residues. CDR3 in DNA: TGTGCCAGAAGTTTAGGTCAGGGTGTAGCCAAAAACATTCAGTACTTC. This gives the protein CARSLGQGVAKNIQYF.

This clonotype was recorded many times. V is TRBV28 and J is TRBJ1-1; 9 bases are a match to TRBD1. The V gene end was trimmed by 5 bases and the J gene end by 3 bases; junction bases not matched to a gene: 7. This CDR3 has 15 residues. Germline V CDR1 and CDR2: MDHEN, SYDVKM. This chain's CDR3 is CASSGPGTGYTEAFF. CDR3 DNA: TGTGCCAGCAGTGGACCCGGGACAGGGTACACTGAAGCTTTCTTT.

This clonotype was recorded at least ten times. V gene TRBV29-1 combines with J gene TRBJ1-1, with D uncertain. The CDR3 covers 14 residues. Trimming cost V 7 bases and J 1 base, with 16 bases left between them. Germline-derived CDR1 and CDR2 are SQVTM and ANQGSEA. CDR3: CSGYSTVANTEAFF. In nucleotides, the CDR3 is TGCAGCGGGTATTCTACGGTAGCGAACACTGAAGCTTTCTTT.

The chain couples TRBV5-1 to TRBJ1-1, with D unclear. Trimming cost V 1 base and J 3 bases, with 13 bases left between them. Germline V lookup: CDR1 SGHRS, CDR2 YFSETQ. This CDR3 has 15 residues. The CDR3 region has the DNA TGCGCCAGCAGCTTGTATAAGGGTCGGGACACTGAAGCTTTCTTT. Protein: CASSLYKGRDTEAFF.

A few counts support this clonotype. The chain joins TRBV20-1 to TRBJ2-2; D possibly corresponds to TRBD1 (6 bases). Trimming pared 3 bases from V and 6 bases from J, leaving 14 bases between. CDR1 is DFQATT and CDR2 is SNEGSKA in the germline V gene (reference sequence). The CDR3 is 14 amino acids. The CDR3 region has the DNA TGCAGTGCTAGTTCTACAGGGCGGTCCGGGGAGCTGTTTTTT. It is translated as CSASSTGRSGELFF.

This clonotype has a count of ten or more. The chain is built from TRBV5-5 and TRBJ1-2; D remains ambiguous. The CDR3 extends over 14 amino acids. Trimming took 2 bases from V and 4 from J, leaving 12 bases between them. Germline CDR1 and CDR2: SGHKS and YYEKEE (reference sequence). CDR3 DNA sequence: TGTGCCAGCAGCTTTGCATACGGGGTCTATGGCTACACCTTC. It yields the protein CASSFAYGVYGYTF. Full variable domain (remainder filled in from reference TRBV5-5 and TRBJ1-2): DAGVTQSPTHLIKTRGQQVTLRCSPISGHKSVSWYQQVLGQGPQFIFQYYEKEERGRGNFPDRFSARQFPNYSSELNVNALLLGDSALYLCASSFAYGVYGYTFGSGTRLTVV.

At least ten counts were recorded for this clonotype. This chain uses TRBV20-1 with TRBJ2-2; D is possibly TRBD1 (5 bases). The germline V gene has CDR1 DFQATT and CDR2 SNEGSKA (reference sequence). The CDR3 spans 13 residues. V shed 5 bases and J shed 1 base, with 8 bases lying between them. The CDR3 nucleotides read TGCAGTGCTGCTACAGGGAACACCGGGGAGCTGTTTTTT. Translation gives CSAATGNTGELFF.

This clonotype was counted ten times or more. This sequence joins TRBV7-8 and TRBJ2-7, with TRBD2 identical over 7 bases. This CDR3 is built from 16 residues. V lost 5 bases to trimming and J lost 3 bases; unmatched junction nucleotides: 13. In germline, CDR1 is SGHVS, CDR2 FQNEAQ. The CDR3 sequence is CASSRGSGTSVYEQYF. CDR3 in DNA: TGTGCCAGCAGCCGGGGCAGCGGGACTTCCGTCTACGAGCAGTACTTC.

In this sample, this clonotype turned up many times. The V gene is TRBV29-1, the J gene TRBJ2-1; D gene unclear. Trimming pared 5 bases from V and 8 bases from J, leaving 16 bases between. The germline V gene encodes CDR1 SQVTM and CDR2 ANQGSEA. This CDR3 region has 13 residues. The CDR3 region is CSVRRTDRDEQFF. CDR3 in DNA: TGCAGCGTTCGTCGAACGGATAGAGATGAGCAGTTCTTC.

The rearrangement links TRBV20-1 to TRBJ2-1; D remains unclear. V dropped 0 bases and J dropped 6 bases, with 6 bases sitting between them. This CDR3 is 12 amino acids long. Germline values: CDR1 DFQATT, CDR2 SNEGSKA (reference sequence). The CDR3 is CSARDTSNEQFF. As DNA, the CDR3 is TGCAGTGCTAGAGATACCTCCAATGAGCAGTTCTTC.

This clonotype is termed medium-sized. This chain connects TRBV20-1 to TRBJ2-7, with D perhaps TRBD2 (6 bases). The germline gives CDR1 DFQATT, CDR2 SNEGSKA (reference sequence). With 1 base removed from V and 0 bases from J, the gap between germline ends came to 13 bases. The CDR3 spans 15 residues. CDR3 sequence: CSARGKGSGSYEQYF. CDR3 nucleotides: TGCAGTGCTAGAGGCAAGGGTAGCGGCTCCTACGAGCAGTACTTC.

This clonotype came up many times. This rearrangement joins TRBV7-6 to TRBJ2-5, with TRBD2 matching 8 bases. J was trimmed by 7 bases and V by 5 bases; bases with no gene match: 3. The CDR3 consists of 12 residues. Germline values: CDR1 SGHVS, CDR2 FNYEAQ. The CDR3 loop is CASSNRGGTQYF. CDR3 sequence (DNA): TGTGCCAGCAGCAACCGGGGGGGGACCCAGTACTTC.

This clonotype was recorded many times. The chain uses TRBV29-1 and TRBJ1-3; TRBD1 might be the D (5 bases). Germline-derived CDR1 and CDR2 are SQVTM and ANQGSEA. The CDR3 contains 15 residues. The V gene lost 4 bases and the J gene lost 1 base, with 14 bases spanning the gap. CDR3 coding DNA: TGCAGCGTTGCCGGTGAAAGGGGATCTGGAAACACCATATATTTT. Translation gives CSVAGERGSGNTIYF.

This clonotype was seen at least ten times. The chain employs TRBV4-3 and TRBJ2-5; D possibly corresponds to TRBD1 (7 bases). Germline V gives CDR1 LGHNA, CDR2 YSLEER. V dropped 1 base and J dropped 5 bases, with 17 bases sitting between them. This CDR3 is 16 amino acids long. The CDR3, as DNA: TGCGCCAGCAGCCAAGGTGGCGCAGGGGGGCACGAGACCCAGTACTTC. Translating it yields CASSQGGAGGHETQYF.

This clonotype appeared many times. This sequence joins TRBV6-5 and TRBJ1-4; D remains unclear. This CDR3 region has 17 residues. Trimming left V 6 bases short and J 0 bases short, with 17 bases between. Germline CDR1 and CDR2: MNHEY and SVGAGI. The CDR3, as DNA: TGTGCCAGCAGCGCCGGACTATCAGTCGCAACTAATGAAAAACTGTTTTTT. Translated, it gives CASSAGLSVATNEKLFF.

The chain couples TRBV19 to TRBJ2-7, with 7 bases identical to TRBD1. Germline V lookup: CDR1 LNHDA, CDR2 SQIVND (reference sequence). The CDR3 extends over 15 amino acids. The V and J ends lost 3 bases and 3 bases, in that order; junction bases with no gene match: 8. The CDR3 loop is CASSIAHRGGYEQYF. The DNA of the CDR3 is TGTGCCAGTAGTATTGCACACAGGGGTGGCTACGAGCAGTACTTC.

This clonotype was found many times. The V call is TRBV9, the J call TRBJ2-7; 9 bases agree with TRBD1. With V trimmed by 4 bases and J by 3 bases, 5 bases remained unmatched. The CDR3 consists of 14 residues. CDR1 SGDLS and CDR2 YYNGEE come from the germline V gene. In DNA, the CDR3 is TGTGCCAGCAGCACCGGGACAGGGAACTACGAGCAGTACTTC. Translating gives CASSTGTGNYEQYF. The entire variable domain, with the rest obtained from reference TRBV9 and TRBJ2-7, is as follows: DSGVTQTPKHLITATGQRVTLRCSPRSGDLSVYWYQQSLDQGLQFLIQYYNGEERAKGNILERFSAQQFPDLHSELNLSSLELGDSALYFCASSTGTGNYEQYFGPGTRLTVT.

This clonotype was detected ten times or more. The V and J genes are TRBV15 and TRBJ2-1, with 7 bases identical to TRBD2. The J segment lost 5 bases and the V segment lost 6 bases, leaving 16 bases of the junction unmatched. From germline, CDR1 is LNHNV and CDR2 YYDKDF (reference sequence). The CDR3 spans 17 residues. In DNA, the CDR3 is TGTGCCACCAGTAACACTTGGGGCCTAGCGGAAAACAATGAGCAGTTCTTC. This codes for CATSNTWGLAENNEQFF.

This clonotype showed up many times. The genes are TRBV3-1 and TRBJ2-6; no clear D gene. The CDR3 covers 16 residues. Germline values: CDR1 LGHDT, CDR2 YNNKEL (reference sequence). Trimming removed 4 bases from V and 0 bases from J, with 10 bases in between. The CDR3 DNA reads TGTGCCAGCAGCCTCGGACGGCCCTCTGGGGCCAACGTCCTGACTTTC. Its translation is CASSLGRPSGANVLTF.

The chain recombines TRBV7-2 with TRBJ2-3; no definite D call. The CDR3 length is 13 residues. Trimming cost V 6 bases and J 4 bases, with 11 bases left between them. Looked up from germline, CDR1 is SGHTA and CDR2 is FQGNSA. This CDR3 reads CASRHLGADTQYF. CDR3 sequence (DNA): TGTGCCAGCAGACATTTAGGAGCAGATACGCAGTATTTT.

This clonotype was seen repeatedly, ten times or more. V is TRBV20-1 and J is TRBJ1-5, with D perhaps TRBD1 (5 bases). Germline V gene sequence: CDR1 DFQATT, CDR2 SNEGSKA (reference sequence). The CDR3 contains 14 residues. V lost 2 bases, J lost 7 bases, and 15 bases lay in between. DNA of the CDR3: TGCAGTGCTAGATCTGGGCAGGGAGGACAGCCCCAGCATTTT. It yields the protein CSARSGQGGQPQHF.

In its sample, this clonotype was seen many times. The J gene is TRBJ2-1, the V gene TRBV20-1, with D maybe TRBD2 (6 bases). Per germline, CDR1 DFQATT and CDR2 SNEGSKA (reference sequence). The V end lost 5 bases, the J end lost 2 bases, and 16 bases lay between the germline ends. This CDR3 has 15 amino acids. CDR3 nucleotides: TGCAGTGCTCCCGCGGGGAGTCAGGCCTACAATGAGCAGTTCTTC. Its protein product is CSAPAGSQAYNEQFF.

In its sample, this clonotype was seen many times. The chain couples TRBV4-1 to TRBJ1-1; unclear D gene. The CDR3 runs 16 residues. V lost 3 bases and J lost 7, with 21 bases in between. Germline lookup yields CDR1 MGHRA and CDR2 YSYEKL. The CDR3, as DNA: TGCGCCAGCAGCCACTTCTGGGGAACCTCTGGGAGTGAAGCTTTCTTT. Translated, it gives CASSHFWGTSGSEAFF.

This clonotype was observed many times. This chain uses TRBV20-1 with TRBJ2-4; TRBD1 aligns across 9 bases. CDR1 is DFQATT and CDR2 is SNEGSKA in the germline V gene (reference sequence). Trimming took 0 bases from V and 9 from J; bases not matched to a gene: 3. There are 13 residues in the CDR3. The CDR3 DNA sequence: TGCAGTGCTAGAGATCCGGGACAGGGCATTCAGTACTTC. Translation: CSARDPGQGIQYF.